One sample yielded the 29 T cell receptor beta chains listed below, sequenced in a study of cytomegalovirus exposure and HLA in healthy donors. Researchers ran the PCR with 60 Vbeta and 13 Jbeta primers. Only in-frame clones appear in the TCRdb table, and some are missing; sequencing was by immunoSEQ multiplex PCR. This table holds around 150,000 clones, approximately 80% found once. What was sequenced was PBMCs. Receptors were obtained from a middle-aged woman in good health and CMV-seronegative.

This chain connects TRBV11-1 to TRBJ2-7, with 11 bases fitting TRBD2. Per the germline V gene, CDR1 is SGHAT and CDR2 is FQDESV (reference sequence). This CDR3 has 16 residues. V lost 4 bases, J lost 2 bases, and 7 bases stayed unmatched. CDR3 nucleotides: TGTGCCAGCAGCTCAAGGACTAGCGGGTATACCTACGAGCAGTACTTC. Protein sequence: CASSSRTSGYTYEQYF.

This rearrangement joins TRBV5-8 to TRBJ1-6; 9 nucleotides align to TRBD1. CDR1 and CDR2 (germline): SGHTS, YDEGEE. The ends lost 4 bases at V and 1 base at J; junction bases unmatched: 6. The CDR3 extends over 17 amino acids. CDR3 nucleotide sequence: TGTGCCAGCAGCGTGGACAGGGGCGGGTCCTATAATTCACCCCTCCACTTT. Amino acid sequence: CASSVDRGGSYNSPLHF.

This chain links TRBV29-1 with TRBJ1-1; TRBD1 is a possible D gene (5 bases). CDR3 length equals 13 residues. Germline V gene sequence: CDR1 SQVTM, CDR2 ANQGSEA. V dropped 8 bases and J dropped 4 bases, with 17 bases sitting between them. CDR3 sequence (DNA): TGCAGCCCAAAGCGCACAGGAGTCACTGAAGCTTTCTTT. Translated, it gives CSPKRTGVTEAFF.

Only one count was recorded for this clone. V usage is TRBV4-2 and J usage is TRBJ2-5; 7 nucleotides match TRBD1. With 1 base clipped from V and 3 bases from J, the junction kept 2 bases outside the gene matches. Germline V CDR1 and CDR2: LGHNA, YNFKEQ. The CDR3 runs to 14 residues. As DNA, the CDR3 is TGTGCCAGCAGCCAAGTAACAGGGGAAGAGACCCAGTACTTC. Translating gives CASSQVTGEETQYF.

This chain links TRBV5-1 with TRBJ1-1, with D possibly TRBD1 on 5 matching bases. CDR1 and CDR2 from the germline V gene are SGHRS and YFSETQ. This CDR3 is built from 14 residues. V lost 2 bases, J lost 1 base, and 9 bases lay in between. Written as DNA, the CDR3 is TGCGCCAGCAGCTTTTCCGGACAGAACACTGAAGCTTTCTTT. It translates to CASSFSGQNTEAFF.

This clone has only one observation. This chain connects TRBV7-9 to TRBJ1-4; 7 bases are a match to TRBD1. The CDR3 is 18 residues long. V gave up 5 bases and J gave up 6 bases; unmatched junction bases: 18. Germline V gene sequence: CDR1 SEHNR, CDR2 FQNEAQ (reference sequence). The CDR3 bases are TGTGCCAGCAGCAAACTGGGGACAGCACCCCACTTGGATGAAAAACTGTTTTTT. This codes for CASSKLGTAPHLDEKLFF.

The rearrangement links TRBV10-1 to TRBJ2-7, with a weak D call TRBD1 (6 bases). Trimming took 7 bases from V and 2 from J, leaving 18 bases between them. Germline V lookup: CDR1 WNHNN, CDR2 SYGVQD (reference sequence). This CDR3 region has 15 residues. The CDR3 region has the DNA TGCGCCAGCACCGATCGACCGGGACAAGCCTACGAGCAGTACTTC. It yields the protein CASTDRPGQAYEQYF.

The genes are TRBV4-2 and TRBJ2-3; 8 bases map to TRBD2. After removal of 0 bases from V and 0 bases from J, the junction contained 17 bases not matched to a gene. The CDR3 is 21 amino acids. CDR1 is LGHNA, CDR2 YNFKEQ, per germline. In nucleotides, the CDR3 is TGTGCCAGCAGCCAAGATGGGCCGATAGCGGGGAGGTTAACTAGCACAGATACGCAGTATTTT. Its protein is CASSQDGPIAGRLTSTDTQYF.

This clone was counted only a few times. The chain couples TRBV10-3 to TRBJ1-2; 9 nucleotides line up with TRBD1. The germline V gene has CDR1 ENHRY and CDR2 SYGVKD. The J segment lost 2 bases and the V segment lost 2 bases, leaving 3 bases of the junction unmatched. The CDR3 has 15 amino acids. Here the CDR3 DNA reads TGTGCCATCAGTGAGGGGACAGGGAACAACTATGGCTACACCTTC. It yields the protein CAISEGTGNNYGYTF.

The rearrangement joins TRBV29-1 to TRBJ1-2; no definite D call. Per the germline V gene, CDR1 is SQVTM and CDR2 is ANQGSEA. The CDR3 is 12 residues long. Trimming removed 3 bases from V and 4 bases from J, with 9 bases in between. The DNA for the CDR3 is TGCAGCGTTGACTCAGCGGCCTATGGCTACACCTTC. This translates into CSVDSAAYGYTF.

The chain combines TRBV5-1 with TRBJ2-1, with D tentatively TRBD1 (6 bases). Germline V CDR1 and CDR2: SGHRS, YFSETQ. V lost 1 base to trimming and J lost 6 bases, with 14 bases between them. The CDR3 sequence is 15 residues long. The CDR3, as DNA: TGCGCCAGCAGCTTGCTGGCAGGGGAAGCCAATGAGCAGTTCTTC. This sequence encodes CASSLLAGEANEQFF.

The chain combines TRBV5-5 with TRBJ2-3; 10 bases are shared with TRBD2. The trim removed 5 bases at V and 0 bases at J, leaving 0 bases unmatched. Germline V lookup: CDR1 SGHKS, CDR2 YYEKEE (reference sequence). This CDR3 spans 14 amino acids. CDR3 protein: CASRTSGSTDTQYF. The DNA for the CDR3 is TGTGCCAGCAGGACTAGCGGGAGCACAGATACGCAGTATTTT.

The V call is TRBV6-1, the J call TRBJ1-6; weak D call: TRBD1 (5 bases). Deletions cut 2 bases from V and 4 bases from J, with 12 bases between. CDR1 and CDR2 from the germline V gene are MNHNS and SASEGT. The CDR3 runs 16 residues. The CDR3 spells CASSERPGLYNSPLHF. CDR3 nucleotides: TGTGCCAGCAGTGAAAGACCGGGACTTTATAATTCACCCCTCCACTTT.

Written as DNA, the CDR3 is TGCAGCGTTGTGGGGACAGCAAACACTGAAGCTTTCTTT. This encodes CSVVGTANTEAFF. This sequence joins TRBV29-1 and TRBJ1-1; 7 nucleotides line up with TRBD1. In germline, CDR1 is SQVTM, CDR2 ANQGSEA. This CDR3 has 13 amino acids. V trimming: 4 bases; J trimming: 2 bases; junction bases outside the gene matches: 4.

The chain carries TRBV5-4 and TRBJ2-3; 7 nucleotides align to TRBD1. Germline V lookup: CDR1 SGHNT, CDR2 YYREEE (reference sequence). Unmatched junction bases numbered 6, after V lost 4 bases and J lost 4 bases. The CDR3 is 14 amino acids. This CDR3 is CASSPRDRPDTQYF. In DNA form, the CDR3 reads TGTGCCAGCAGCCCACGGGACAGACCAGATACGCAGTATTTT. The entire variable domain, with the rest obtained from reference TRBV5-4 and TRBJ2-3, is as follows: ETGVTQSPTHLIKTRGQQVTLRCSSQSGHNTVSWYQQALGQGPQFIFQYYREEENGRGNFPPRFSGLQFPNYSSELNVNALELDDSALYLCASSPRDRPDTQYFGPGTRLTVL.

V gene TRBV25-1 combines with J gene TRBJ2-3; tentative D call: TRBD1 (5 bases). The V gene's germline CDR1 is MGHDK and CDR2 SYGVNS. V shed 1 base and J shed 5 bases, with 13 bases lying between them. CDR3 length equals 15 residues. The CDR3 sequence: CASSEWAGKEDTQYF. DNA of the CDR3: TGTGCCAGCAGTGAATGGGCAGGGAAGGAAGATACGCAGTATTTT.

As concerns this clone: Relative to the germline gene, one junction end is altered; a read error may explain this. This chain joins TRBV7-9 and TRBJ2-7; TRBD2 aligns across 12 bases. This CDR3 has 18 amino acids. Looked up from germline, CDR1 is SEHNR and CDR2 is FQNEAQ (reference sequence). CDR3 loop: CASSLARTSGTNSNEQYF. The CDR3 nucleotides read TGTGCCAGCAGCCTTGCCCGGACTAGCGGGACCAACTCCAACGAGCAGTACTTC.

The chain employs TRBV15 and TRBJ2-3, with D possibly matching TRBD2 (7 bases). Germline CDR1 and CDR2: LNHNV and YYDKDF (reference sequence). Trimming left V 5 bases short and J 0 bases short, with 18 bases between. This CDR3 is 17 amino acids long. Here the CDR3 DNA reads TGTGCCACCAGCCGGGGGGCCGTGTTCAAAAGCACAGATACGCAGTATTTT. It encodes CATSRGAVFKSTDTQYF.

A few counts support this clone. This chain links TRBV19 with TRBJ2-7; unclear D gene. The CDR3 is 14 residues long. Germline V gene data show CDR1 as LNHDA and CDR2 as SQIVND (reference sequence). Trimming took off 3 bases at V and 8 bases at J, with 17 bases between the two ends. CDR3 residues: CASSISEQAPQQYF. CDR3 nucleotide sequence: TGTGCCAGTAGTATTTCCGAGCAGGCTCCTCAGCAGTACTTC. The entire variable domain, with the rest obtained from reference TRBV19 and TRBJ2-7, is as follows: DGGITQSPKYLFRKEGQNVTLSCEQNLNHDAMYWYRQDPGQGLRLIYYSQIVNDFQKGDIAEGYSVSREKKESFPLTVTSAQKNPTAFYLCASSISEQAPQQYFGPGTRLTVT.

The chain recombines TRBV7-9 with TRBJ1-5; TRBD1 is a possible D gene (5 bases). The V gene lost 4 bases and the J gene lost 0 bases, with 19 bases spanning the gap. This CDR3 spans 18 amino acids. The germline CDR1 and CDR2 sequences are SEHNR and FQNEAQ (reference sequence). The CDR3, as DNA: TGTGCCAGCAGCTCCACGGGTGGGGGGGTTAATAGCAATCAGCCCCAGCATTTT. It translates to CASSSTGGGVNSNQPQHF.

In regard to this clone: Other DNA sequences in the sample encode the same CDR3. The V call is TRBV27, the J call TRBJ1-2, with 9 bases aligning to TRBD1. This CDR3 spans 14 amino acids. V lost 8 bases and J lost 8; bases outside the gene matches: 12. CDR1 MNHEY and CDR2 SMNVEV come from the germline V gene (reference sequence). The CDR3 nucleotides are TGTGCCAGCGTGCAGCCGGGACAGGGTTTGGGCTACACCTTC. This sequence encodes CASVQPGQGLGYTF.

The rearrangement links TRBV19 to TRBJ1-2; no clear D gene. V lost 7 bases and J 0 bases, leaving 12 bases between the germline ends. There are 14 residues in the CDR3. In germline, CDR1 is LNHDA, CDR2 SQIVND (reference sequence). CDR3 sequence: CASIRRAANYGYTF. Here the CDR3 DNA reads TGTGCCAGTATAAGGAGGGCAGCTAACTATGGCTACACCTTC.

The chain joins TRBV2 to TRBJ1-6; tentative D call: TRBD1 (5 bases). The CDR3 loop spans 15 amino acids. Trimming pared 5 bases from V and 6 bases from J, leaving 14 bases between. Germline assignment: CDR1 SNHLY and CDR2 FYNNEI. The CDR3 protein is CASSTDSQTNSPLHF. In DNA form, the CDR3 reads TGTGCCAGCAGTACAGACAGTCAAACTAATTCACCCCTCCACTTT.

This rearrangement joins TRBV5-4 to TRBJ2-7; D is perhaps TRBD1 (5 bases). V was trimmed by 0 bases and J by 6 bases, leaving 13 bases between them. The germline V gene has CDR1 SGHNT and CDR2 YYREEE (reference sequence). This CDR3 has 14 amino acids. CDR3 loop: CASSLEVGAGEQYF. In DNA, the CDR3 is TGTGCCAGCAGCTTGGAGGTTGGGGCTGGCGAGCAGTACTTC.

This clone showed up just once. V usage is TRBV28 and J usage is TRBJ2-3, with 13 positions matching TRBD2. Trimming took 3 bases from V and 3 from J; bases not matched to a gene: 0. The CDR3 is 15 residues long. The germline CDR1 and CDR2 sequences are MDHEN and SYDVKM. CDR3 sequence: CASSLGLAGTDTQYF. CDR3 DNA: TGTGCCAGCAGTTTGGGACTAGCGGGAACAGATACGCAGTATTTT. The variable domain in full, with the rest retrieved from reference TRBV28 and TRBJ2-3, is DVKVTQSSRYLVKRTGEKVFLECVQDMDHENMFWYRQDPGLGLRLIYFSYDVKMKEKGDIPEGYSVSREKKERFSLILESASTNQTSMYLCASSLGLAGTDTQYFGPGTRLTVL.

This chain links TRBV6-5 with TRBJ2-1, with D tentatively TRBD1 (6 bases). V lost 2 bases and J 3 bases, leaving 11 bases between the germline ends. The germline V gene encodes CDR1 MNHEY and CDR2 SVGAGI. CDR3 size: 15 residues. CDR3 sequence: CASSYVQGSYNEQFF. The DNA for the CDR3 is TGTGCCAGCAGTTACGTCCAGGGGAGCTACAATGAGCAGTTCTTC.

This clone was seen a handful of times. The chain combines TRBV19 with TRBJ1-5, with D uncertain. Trimming stripped 4 bases from V and 0 bases from J, with 10 bases between. The CDR3 covers 15 residues. Looked up from germline, CDR1 is LNHDA and CDR2 is SQIVND (reference sequence). DNA for the CDR3: TGTGCCAGTAGTACAGGACGGGGTAGCAATCAGCCCCAGCATTTT. This gives the protein CASSTGRGSNQPQHF.

J is TRBJ1-1 and V is TRBV29-1; TRBD1 might be the D (6 bases). The CDR3 runs 14 residues. Per the germline V gene, CDR1 is SQVTM and CDR2 is ANQGSEA. V dropped 7 bases and J dropped 4 bases, with 19 bases sitting between them. In DNA form, the CDR3 reads TGCAGCGCCGTCGCAGGGGCGGTGGGCACTGAAGCTTTCTTT. Translating it yields CSAVAGAVGTEAFF.

The chain links TRBV28 to TRBJ2-1, with D perhaps TRBD2 (5 bases). Germline loops: CDR1 MDHEN, CDR2 SYDVKM. This CDR3 has 16 amino acids. Trimming shortened V by 2 bases and J by 5 bases, and 16 bases separated the two germline ends. CDR3 nucleotides: TGTGCCAGCAGTTTACCAAGGACTTACCCCAACAATGAGCAGTTCTTC. Translated: CASSLPRTYPNNEQFF.